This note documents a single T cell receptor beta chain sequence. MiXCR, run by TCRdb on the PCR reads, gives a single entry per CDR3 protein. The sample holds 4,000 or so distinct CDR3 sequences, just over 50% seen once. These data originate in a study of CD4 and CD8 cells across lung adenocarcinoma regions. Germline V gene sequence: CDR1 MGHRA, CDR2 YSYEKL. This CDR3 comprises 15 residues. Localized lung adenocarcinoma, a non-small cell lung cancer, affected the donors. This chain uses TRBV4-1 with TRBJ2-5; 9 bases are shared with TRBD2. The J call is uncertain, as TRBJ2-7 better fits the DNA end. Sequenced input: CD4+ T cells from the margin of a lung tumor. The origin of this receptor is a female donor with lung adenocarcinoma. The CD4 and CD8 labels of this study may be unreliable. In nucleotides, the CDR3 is TGCGCCAGCAGCCAAGAACTAGCGGGTGTCTACGAGCAGTACTTC. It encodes CASSQELAGVYEQYF.